This T cell receptor (beta chain) was recorded in a study of OX40 agonist ivuxolimab in advanced cancers. Whole-study context: An agonistic anti-OX40 (CD134) antibody, ivuxolimab, was used to treat the patients.

Clones were sequenced by immunoSEQ multiplex PCR, and TCRdb holds only the in-frame ones, with some missing. The data contain about 45,000 clones, approximately 91% of them singletons. There are 17 residues in the CDR3. The V gene lost 1 base and the J gene lost 0 bases, with 13 bases spanning the gap. Per the germline V gene, CDR1 is SGHKS and CDR2 is YYEKEE (reference sequence). This clone was detected only once. The sample consisted of CD4+ or CD8+ T cells sorted from blood, taken in a trial of the OX40 agonist ivuxolimab. This chain uses TRBV5-5 with TRBJ1-4; a weak D match, TRBD1 (5 bases). The clonotype comes from an adult with an advanced solid tumor such as melanoma, head and neck, liver or kidney cancer. The CDR3 DNA is TGTGCCAGCAGCTTGTATCCAGGGTATGCAACTAATGAAAAACTGTTTTTT. It yields the protein CASSLYPGYATNEKLFF.